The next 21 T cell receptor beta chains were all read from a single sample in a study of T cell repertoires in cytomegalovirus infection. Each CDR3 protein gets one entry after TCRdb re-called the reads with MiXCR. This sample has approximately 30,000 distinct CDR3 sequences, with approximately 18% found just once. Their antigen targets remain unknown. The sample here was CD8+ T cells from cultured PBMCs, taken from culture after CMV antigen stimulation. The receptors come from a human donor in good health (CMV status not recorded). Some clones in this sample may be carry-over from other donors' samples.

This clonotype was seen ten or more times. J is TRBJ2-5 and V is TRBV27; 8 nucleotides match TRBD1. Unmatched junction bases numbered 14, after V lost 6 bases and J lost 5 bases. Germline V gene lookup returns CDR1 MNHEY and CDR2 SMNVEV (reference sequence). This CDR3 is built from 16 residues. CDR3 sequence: CASSYQPQGARETQYF. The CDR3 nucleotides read TGTGCCAGCAGCTACCAACCTCAGGGGGCCCGTGAGACCCAGTACTTC.

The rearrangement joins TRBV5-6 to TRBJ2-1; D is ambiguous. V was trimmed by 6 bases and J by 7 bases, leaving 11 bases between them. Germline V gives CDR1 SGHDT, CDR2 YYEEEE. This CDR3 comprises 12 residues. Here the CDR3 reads CASTLGSNEQFF. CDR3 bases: TGTGCCAGCACTTTGGGCTCGAATGAGCAGTTCTTC.

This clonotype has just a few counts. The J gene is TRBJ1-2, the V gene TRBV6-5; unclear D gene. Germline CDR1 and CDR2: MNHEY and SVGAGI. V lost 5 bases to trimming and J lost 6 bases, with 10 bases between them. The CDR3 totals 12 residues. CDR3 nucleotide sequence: TGTGCCAGCAGTCTCCGGGGAGATGGCTACACCTTC. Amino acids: CASSLRGDGYTF.

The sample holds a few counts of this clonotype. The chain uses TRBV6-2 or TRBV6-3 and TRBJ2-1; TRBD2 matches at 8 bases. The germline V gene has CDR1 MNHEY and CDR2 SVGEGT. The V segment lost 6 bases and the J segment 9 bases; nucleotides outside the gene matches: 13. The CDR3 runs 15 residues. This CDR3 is CASSRAGLAPPEQFF. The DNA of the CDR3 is TGTGCCAGCAGCCGGGCTGGACTAGCCCCTCCTGAGCAGTTCTTC.

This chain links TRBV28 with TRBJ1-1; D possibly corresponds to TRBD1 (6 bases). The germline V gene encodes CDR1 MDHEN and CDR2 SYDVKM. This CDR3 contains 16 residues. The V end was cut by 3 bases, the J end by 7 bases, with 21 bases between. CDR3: CASSFIPTGNEGEAFF. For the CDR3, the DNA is TGTGCCAGCAGTTTCATTCCCACAGGGAATGAGGGTGAAGCTTTCTTT.

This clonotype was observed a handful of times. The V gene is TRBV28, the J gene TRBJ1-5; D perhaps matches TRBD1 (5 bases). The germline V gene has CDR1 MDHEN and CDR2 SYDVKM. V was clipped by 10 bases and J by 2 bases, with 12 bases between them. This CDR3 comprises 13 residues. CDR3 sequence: CANGGGRNQPQHF. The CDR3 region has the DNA TGTGCCAACGGGGGAGGCCGCAATCAGCCCCAGCATTTT.

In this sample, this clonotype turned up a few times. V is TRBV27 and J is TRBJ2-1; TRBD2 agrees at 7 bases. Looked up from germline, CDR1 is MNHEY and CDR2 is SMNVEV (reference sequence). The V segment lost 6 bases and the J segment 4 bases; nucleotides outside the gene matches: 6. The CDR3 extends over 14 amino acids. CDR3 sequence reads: CASRRAGSYNEQFF. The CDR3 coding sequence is TGTGCCAGCAGAAGAGCGGGGTCTTACAATGAGCAGTTCTTC.

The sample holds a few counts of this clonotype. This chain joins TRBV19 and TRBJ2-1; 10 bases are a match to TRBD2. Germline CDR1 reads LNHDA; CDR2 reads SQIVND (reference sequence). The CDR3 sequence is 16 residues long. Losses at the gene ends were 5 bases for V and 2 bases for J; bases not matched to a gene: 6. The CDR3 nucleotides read TGTGCCAGTAGTGCAGACGGACTAGCGGCCTACAATGAGCAGTTCTTC. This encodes CASSADGLAAYNEQFF.

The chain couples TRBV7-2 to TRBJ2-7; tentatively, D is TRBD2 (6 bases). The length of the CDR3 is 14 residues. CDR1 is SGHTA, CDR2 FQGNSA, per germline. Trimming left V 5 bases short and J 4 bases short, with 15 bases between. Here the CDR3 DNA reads TGTGCCAGCAGCCCAAACCCGGGAGAGTACGAGCAGTACTTC. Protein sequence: CASSPNPGEYEQYF.

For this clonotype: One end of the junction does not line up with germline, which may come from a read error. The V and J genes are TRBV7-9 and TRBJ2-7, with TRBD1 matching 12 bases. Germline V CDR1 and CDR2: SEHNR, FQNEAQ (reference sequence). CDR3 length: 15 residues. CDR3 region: CANSLGTGGQGEQYF. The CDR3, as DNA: TGTGCCAACAGCTTAGGGACAGGGGGCCAAGGGGAGCAGTACTTC.

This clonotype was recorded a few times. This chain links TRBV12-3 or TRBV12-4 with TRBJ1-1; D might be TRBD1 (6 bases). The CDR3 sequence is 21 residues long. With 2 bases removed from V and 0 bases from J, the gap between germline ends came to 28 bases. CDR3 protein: CASSLPTFNTGLKRMNTEAFF. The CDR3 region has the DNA TGTGCCAGCAGTTTACCCACATTTAATACAGGGCTAAAGCGGATGAACACTGAAGCTTTCTTT.

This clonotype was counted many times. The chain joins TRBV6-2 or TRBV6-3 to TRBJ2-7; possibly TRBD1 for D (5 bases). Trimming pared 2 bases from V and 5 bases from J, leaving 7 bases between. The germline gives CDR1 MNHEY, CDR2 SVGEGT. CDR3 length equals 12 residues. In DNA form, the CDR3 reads TGTGCCAGCAGTTACCCCAGGGACGAGCAGTACTTC. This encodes CASSYPRDEQYF.

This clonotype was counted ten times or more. DNA for the CDR3: TGTGCCAGCAGATTCGACAGGGGAGAGACCCAGTACTTC. It encodes CASRFDRGETQYF. This sequence joins TRBV6-5 and TRBJ2-5, with TRBD1 identical over 8 bases. This CDR3 has 13 amino acids. V lost 6 bases and J lost 4; bases outside the gene matches: 4. In germline, CDR1 is MNHEY, CDR2 SVGAGI.

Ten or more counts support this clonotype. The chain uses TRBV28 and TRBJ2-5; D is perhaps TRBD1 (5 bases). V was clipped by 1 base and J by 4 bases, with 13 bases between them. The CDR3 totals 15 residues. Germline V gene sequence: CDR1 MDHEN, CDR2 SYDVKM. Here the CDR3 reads CASSLFQGQGETQYF. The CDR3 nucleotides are TGTGCCAGCAGTTTATTCCAGGGCCAGGGAGAGACCCAGTACTTC.

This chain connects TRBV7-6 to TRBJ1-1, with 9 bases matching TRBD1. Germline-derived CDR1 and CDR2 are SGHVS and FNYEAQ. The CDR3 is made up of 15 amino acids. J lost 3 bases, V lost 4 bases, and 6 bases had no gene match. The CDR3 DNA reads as TGTGCCAGCAGCTCACCGGACAGGGGAGACACTGAAGCTTTCTTT. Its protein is CASSSPDRGDTEAFF.

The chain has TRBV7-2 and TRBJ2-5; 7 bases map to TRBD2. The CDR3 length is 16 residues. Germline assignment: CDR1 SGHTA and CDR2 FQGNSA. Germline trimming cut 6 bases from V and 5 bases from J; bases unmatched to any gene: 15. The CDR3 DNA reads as TGTGCCAGCAGGGAAGAGAGGGACTATGAGGTCGAGACCCAGTACTTC. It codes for CASREERDYEVETQYF.

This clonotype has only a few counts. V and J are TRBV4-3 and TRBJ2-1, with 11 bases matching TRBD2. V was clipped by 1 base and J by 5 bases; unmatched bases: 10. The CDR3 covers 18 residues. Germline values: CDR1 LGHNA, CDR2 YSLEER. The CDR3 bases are TGCGCCAGCAGCCAAGGCGTGGCTAGCGGGAGGAAGGACAATGAGCAGTTCTTC. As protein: CASSQGVASGRKDNEQFF.

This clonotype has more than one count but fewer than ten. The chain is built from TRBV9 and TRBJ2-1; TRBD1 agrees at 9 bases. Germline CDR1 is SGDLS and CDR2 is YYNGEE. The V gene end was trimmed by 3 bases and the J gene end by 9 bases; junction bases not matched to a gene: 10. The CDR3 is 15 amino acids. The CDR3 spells CASSAKTTGGIEQFF. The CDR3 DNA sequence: TGTGCCAGCAGCGCGAAAACTACAGGGGGCATTGAGCAGTTCTTC.

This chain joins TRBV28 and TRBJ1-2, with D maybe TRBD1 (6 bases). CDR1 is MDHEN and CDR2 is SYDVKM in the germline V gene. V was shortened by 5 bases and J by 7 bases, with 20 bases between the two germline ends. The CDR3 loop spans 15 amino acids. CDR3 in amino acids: CASSPAAGGVSGYTF. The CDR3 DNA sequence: TGTGCCAGCAGTCCCGCCGCCGGGGGCGTAAGTGGCTACACCTTC.

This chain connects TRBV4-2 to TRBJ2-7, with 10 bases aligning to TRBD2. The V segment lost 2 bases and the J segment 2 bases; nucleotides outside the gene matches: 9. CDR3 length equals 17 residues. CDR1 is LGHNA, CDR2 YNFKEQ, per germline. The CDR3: CASSQLTSGTRTYEQYF. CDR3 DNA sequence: TGTGCCAGCAGCCAACTTACTAGCGGGACGCGAACCTACGAGCAGTACTTC.

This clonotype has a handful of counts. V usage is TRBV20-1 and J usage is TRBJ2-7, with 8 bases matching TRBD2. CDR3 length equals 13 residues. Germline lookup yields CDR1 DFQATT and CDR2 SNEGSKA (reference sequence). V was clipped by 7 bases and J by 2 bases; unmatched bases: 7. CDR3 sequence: CSGLSGATYEQYF. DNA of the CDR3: TGCAGTGGCCTTAGCGGGGCCACCTACGAGCAGTACTTC.